Included here is one T cell receptor beta chain sequence, with context. What antigen it recognizes has not been identified. No per-base quality is available; no much larger clone lies one base away. The library relied on the immunoSEQ multiplex PCR assay. In the source study's methods: To quantify how much the repertoires of different subsets overlapped, the Chao-Jaccard similarity index was used along with counts of shared clonotypes. TCRdb's version of the immuneACCESS table is confined to in-frame rearrangements and falls short of the full clone set. An unresolved V gene accounts for under half of the shortfall where checked; the remainder is of unknown origin. That table gives V, J and clone size, and the DNA gave D and trimming. A total of about 75,000 clones appear in this sample, 83% of them only once. Approximately 0.6% of the sample is taken by the ten largest. This specimen comes from a study of CD4 T cell repertoires in COVID-19 (dated by TCRdb to the early 2020s). A note on the overall study: To analyze cross-reactivity, CFSE-low cells were expanded with IL-2 for approximately 10 days and then labeled again and restimulated with spike proteins from other coronaviruses. In COVID-19-recovered individuals, the study described naturally processed CD4+ T cell responses to SARS-CoV-2 spike and nucleoprotein and used TCR Vbeta sequencing to evaluate clonal composition. In a few recovered individuals, the TCR Vbeta repertoire of SARS-CoV-2-reactive T cells was analyzed at the subset level. Results and caveats for the whole study, not just this receptor: Consistent with cross-reactivity, between roughly 6.5 and 27% of SARS-CoV-2 clonotypes also showed up in secondary cultures stimulated with SARS-CoV and/or HKU1 spike. Several of the most expanded SARS-CoV-2-reactive clonotypes were found to be shared between two or all three memory subsets, suggesting intraclonal diversification.

The sample's time point, from its label and the paper: sample from a COVID-19-recovered individual after infection. Donors were patients who had recovered from mild-to-severe COVID-19. Uncultured memory T cell samples were sequenced directly after ex vivo isolation. CD4+ total memory, central memory, effector memory and circulating T follicular helper cells were isolated from peripheral blood mononuclear cells. This specimen consisted of CD4+ T cells from peripheral blood, obtained after recovery from COVID-19. This receptor was obtained from a human donor who had COVID-19.

The base sequence is TGTGCCAGCAGTGGTTCTGTAGGGACAGGTTTCTACATGGGTGAAAAACTGTTTTTT. Its translation reads: CASSGSVGTGFYMGEKLFF. The chain employs TRBV6-1 and TRBJ1-4; TRBD1 agrees with 8 junctional bases. Germline trimming: 4 bases from V, 7 bases from J; junction bases outside gene matches: 20. Measured from the cysteine to the phenylalanine, the CDR3 is 19 residues long. Only the CDR3 DNA stays, 57 bases, in frame from base 1. CDR1 and CDR2 (MNHNS, SASEGT) derive from the germline V gene.